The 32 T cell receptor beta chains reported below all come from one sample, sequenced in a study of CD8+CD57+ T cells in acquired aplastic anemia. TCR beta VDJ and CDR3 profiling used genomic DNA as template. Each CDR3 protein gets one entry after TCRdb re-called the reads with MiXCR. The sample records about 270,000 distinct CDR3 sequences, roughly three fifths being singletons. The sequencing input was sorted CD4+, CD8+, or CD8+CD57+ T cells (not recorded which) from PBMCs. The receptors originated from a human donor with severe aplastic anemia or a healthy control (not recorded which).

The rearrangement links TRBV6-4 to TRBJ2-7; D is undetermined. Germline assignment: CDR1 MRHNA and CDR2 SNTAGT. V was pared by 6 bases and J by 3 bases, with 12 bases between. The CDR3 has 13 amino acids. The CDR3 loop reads CASSSYSRYEQYF. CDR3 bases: TGTGCCAGCAGCAGTTATAGCCGCTACGAGCAGTACTTC.

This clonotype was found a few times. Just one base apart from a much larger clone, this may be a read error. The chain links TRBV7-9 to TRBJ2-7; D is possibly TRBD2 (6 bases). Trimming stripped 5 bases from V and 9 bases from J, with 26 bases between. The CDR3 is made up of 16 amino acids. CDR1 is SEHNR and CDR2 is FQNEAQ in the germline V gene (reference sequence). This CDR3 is CASSQGYSGFLAGQYF. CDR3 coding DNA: TGTGCCAGCAGCCAAGGTTATAGCGGATTCCTCGCCGGGCAGTACTTC.

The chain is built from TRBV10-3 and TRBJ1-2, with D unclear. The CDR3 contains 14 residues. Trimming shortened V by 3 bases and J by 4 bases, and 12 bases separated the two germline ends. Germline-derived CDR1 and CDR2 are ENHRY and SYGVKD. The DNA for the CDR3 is TGTGCCATCAGTGACACGCAGATACTCTATGGCTACACCTTC. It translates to CAISDTQILYGYTF.

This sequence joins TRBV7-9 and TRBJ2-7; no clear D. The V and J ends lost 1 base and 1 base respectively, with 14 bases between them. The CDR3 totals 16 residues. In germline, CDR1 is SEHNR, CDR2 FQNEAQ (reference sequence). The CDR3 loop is CASSLVIGPGSYEQYF. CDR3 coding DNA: TGTGCCAGCAGCTTAGTCATAGGCCCAGGATCCTACGAGCAGTACTTC.

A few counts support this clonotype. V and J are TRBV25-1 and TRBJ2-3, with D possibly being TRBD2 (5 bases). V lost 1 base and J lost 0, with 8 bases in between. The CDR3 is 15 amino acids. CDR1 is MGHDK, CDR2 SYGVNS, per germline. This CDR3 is CASSELRVSTDTQYF. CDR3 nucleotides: TGTGCCAGCAGTGAATTGAGGGTTAGCACAGATACGCAGTATTTT. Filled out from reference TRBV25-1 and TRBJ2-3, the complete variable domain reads EADIYQTPRYLVIGTGKKITLECSQTMGHDKMYWYQQDPGMELHLIHYSYGVNSTEKGDLSSESTVSRIRTEHFPLTLESARPSHTSQYLCASSELRVSTDTQYFGPGTRLTVL.

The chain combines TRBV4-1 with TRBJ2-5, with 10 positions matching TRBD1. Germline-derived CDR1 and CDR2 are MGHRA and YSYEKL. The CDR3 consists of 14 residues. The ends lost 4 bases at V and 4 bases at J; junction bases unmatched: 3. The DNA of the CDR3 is TGCGCCAGCAGCCCCGACAGGGGGCCAGAGACCCAGTACTTC. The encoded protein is CASSPDRGPETQYF.

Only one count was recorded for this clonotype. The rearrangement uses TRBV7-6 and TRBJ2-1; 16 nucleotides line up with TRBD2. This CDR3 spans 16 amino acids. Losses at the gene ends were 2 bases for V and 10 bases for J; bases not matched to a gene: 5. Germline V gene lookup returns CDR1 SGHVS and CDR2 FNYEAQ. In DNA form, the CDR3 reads TGTGCCAGCAGCTTAAGAGGGACTAGCGGGGGGGAAGAGCAGTTCTTC. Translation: CASSLRGTSGGEEQFF.

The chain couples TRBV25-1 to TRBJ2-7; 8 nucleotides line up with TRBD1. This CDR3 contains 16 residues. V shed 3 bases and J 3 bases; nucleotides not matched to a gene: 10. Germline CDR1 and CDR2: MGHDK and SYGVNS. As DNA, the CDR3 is TGTGCCAGCAGTGATCTTACCGGGACAGGATACTACGAGCAGTACTTC. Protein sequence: CASSDLTGTGYYEQYF.

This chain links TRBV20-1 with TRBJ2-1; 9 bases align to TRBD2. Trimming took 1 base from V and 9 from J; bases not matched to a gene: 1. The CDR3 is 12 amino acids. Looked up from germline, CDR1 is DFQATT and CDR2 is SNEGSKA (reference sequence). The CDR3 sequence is CSARGLAAEQFF. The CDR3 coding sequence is TGCAGTGCTAGAGGACTAGCGGCTGAGCAGTTCTTC.

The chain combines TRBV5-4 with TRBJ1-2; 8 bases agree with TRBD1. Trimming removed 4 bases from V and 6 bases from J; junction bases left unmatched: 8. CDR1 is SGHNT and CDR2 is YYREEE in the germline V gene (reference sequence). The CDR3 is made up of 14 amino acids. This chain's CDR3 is CASSRATRGHGYTF. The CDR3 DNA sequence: TGTGCCAGCAGCCGTGCAACCAGGGGGCATGGCTACACCTTC.

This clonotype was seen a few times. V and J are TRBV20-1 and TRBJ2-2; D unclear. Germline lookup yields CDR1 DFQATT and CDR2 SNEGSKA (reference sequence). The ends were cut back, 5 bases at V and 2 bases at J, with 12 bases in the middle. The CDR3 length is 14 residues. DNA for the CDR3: TGCAGTGCTCTTTCGACTGCTAACACCGGGGAGCTGTTTTTT. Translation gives CSALSTANTGELFF.

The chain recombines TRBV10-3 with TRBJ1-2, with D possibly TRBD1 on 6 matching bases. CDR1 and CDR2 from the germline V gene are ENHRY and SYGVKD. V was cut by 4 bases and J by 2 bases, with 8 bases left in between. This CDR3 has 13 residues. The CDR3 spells CAISAGVNYGYTF. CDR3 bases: TGTGCCATCAGTGCAGGGGTGAACTATGGCTACACCTTC.

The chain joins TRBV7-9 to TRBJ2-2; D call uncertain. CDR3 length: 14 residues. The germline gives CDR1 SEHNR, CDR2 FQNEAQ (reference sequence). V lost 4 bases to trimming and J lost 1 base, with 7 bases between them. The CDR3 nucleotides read TGTGCCAGCAGCTCTTGGCGGAACACCGGGGAGCTGTTTTTT. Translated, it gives CASSSWRNTGELFF. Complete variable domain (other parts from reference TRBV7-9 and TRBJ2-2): DTGVSQNPRHKITKRGQNVTFRCDPISEHNRLYWYRQTLGQGPEFLTYFQNEAQLEKSRLLSDRFSAERPKGSFSTLEIQRTEQGDSAMYLCASSSWRNTGELFFGEGSRLTVL.

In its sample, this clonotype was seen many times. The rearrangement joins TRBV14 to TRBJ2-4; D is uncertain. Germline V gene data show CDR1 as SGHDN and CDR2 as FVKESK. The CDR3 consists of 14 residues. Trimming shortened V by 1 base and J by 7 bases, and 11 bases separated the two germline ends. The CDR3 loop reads CASSQAAPTNIQYF. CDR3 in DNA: TGTGCCAGCAGCCAAGCGGCCCCGACGAACATTCAGTACTTC.

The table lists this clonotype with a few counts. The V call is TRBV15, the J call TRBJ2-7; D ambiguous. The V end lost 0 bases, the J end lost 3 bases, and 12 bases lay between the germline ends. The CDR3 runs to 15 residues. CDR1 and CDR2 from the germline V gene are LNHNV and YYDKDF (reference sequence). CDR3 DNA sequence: TGTGCCACCAGCAGAGATCGTAGTCAGCTCTACGAGCAGTACTTC. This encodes CATSRDRSQLYEQYF.

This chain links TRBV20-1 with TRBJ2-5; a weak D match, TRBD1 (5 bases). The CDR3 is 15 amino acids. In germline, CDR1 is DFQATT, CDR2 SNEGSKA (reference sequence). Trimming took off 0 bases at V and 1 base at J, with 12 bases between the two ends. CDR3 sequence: CSARDSAGSQETQYF. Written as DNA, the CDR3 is TGCAGTGCTAGAGATTCGGCAGGGTCCCAAGAGACCCAGTACTTC.

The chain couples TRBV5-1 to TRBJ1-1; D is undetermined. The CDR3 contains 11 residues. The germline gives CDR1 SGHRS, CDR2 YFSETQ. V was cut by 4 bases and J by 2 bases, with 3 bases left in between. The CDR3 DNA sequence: TGCGCCAGCAGCATTAACACTGAAGCTTTCTTT. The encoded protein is CASSINTEAFF.

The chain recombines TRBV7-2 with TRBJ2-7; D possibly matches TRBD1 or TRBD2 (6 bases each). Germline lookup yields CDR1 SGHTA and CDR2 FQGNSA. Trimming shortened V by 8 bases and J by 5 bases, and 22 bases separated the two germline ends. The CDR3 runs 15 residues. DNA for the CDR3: TGTGCCAGCGACCCAAGGTCGGGGGCGTTCCACGAGCAGTACTTC. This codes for CASDPRSGAFHEQYF.

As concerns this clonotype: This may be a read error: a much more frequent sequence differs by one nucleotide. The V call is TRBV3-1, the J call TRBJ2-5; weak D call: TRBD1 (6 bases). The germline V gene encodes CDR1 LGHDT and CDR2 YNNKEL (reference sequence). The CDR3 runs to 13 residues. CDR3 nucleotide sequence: TGTGCCAGCACCAGAGAAGATTACAGGGTTACTGACTTC. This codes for CASTREDYRVTDF.

The CDR3 DNA is TGCAGTGCTCTTACAGGGGGGAACACAGATACGCAGTATTTT. This translates into CSALTGGNTDTQYF. The genes are TRBV20-1 and TRBJ2-3; TRBD1 matches at 8 bases. Germline CDR1 and CDR2: DFQATT and SNEGSKA (reference sequence). The CDR3 has 14 amino acids. J lost 2 bases, V lost 5 bases, and 6 bases had no gene match.

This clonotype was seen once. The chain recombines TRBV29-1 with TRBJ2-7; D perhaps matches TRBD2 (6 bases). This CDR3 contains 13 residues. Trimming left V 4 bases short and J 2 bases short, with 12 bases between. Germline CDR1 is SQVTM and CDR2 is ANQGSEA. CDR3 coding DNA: TGCAGCGTTGTATTTAGCGGAGCCTACGAGCAGTACTTC. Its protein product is CSVVFSGAYEQYF.

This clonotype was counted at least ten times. DNA of the CDR3: TGTGCCAGCAGCTTTAACGGGTCGGGGGGAAACACAGATACGCAGTATTTT. It yields the protein CASSFNGSGGNTDTQYF. The chain employs TRBV7-3 and TRBJ2-3; the match to TRBD2 covers 7 bases. Germline V gives CDR1 SGHTA, CDR2 FQGTGA. Trimming took 3 bases from V and 2 from J; bases not matched to a gene: 11. The CDR3 extends over 17 amino acids.

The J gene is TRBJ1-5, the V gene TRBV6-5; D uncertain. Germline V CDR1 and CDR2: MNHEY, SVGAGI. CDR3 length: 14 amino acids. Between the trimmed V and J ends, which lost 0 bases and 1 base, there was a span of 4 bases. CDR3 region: CASSYSGSNQPQHF. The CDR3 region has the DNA TGTGCCAGCAGTTACTCGGGCAGCAATCAGCCCCAGCATTTT.

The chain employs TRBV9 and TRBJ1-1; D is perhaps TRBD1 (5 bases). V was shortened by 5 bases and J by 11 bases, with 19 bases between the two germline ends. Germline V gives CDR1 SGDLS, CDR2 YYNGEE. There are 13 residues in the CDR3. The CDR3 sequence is CASSLRGSLRAFF. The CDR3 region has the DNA TGTGCCAGCAGTTTAAGGGGTAGCCTGCGGGCTTTCTTT.

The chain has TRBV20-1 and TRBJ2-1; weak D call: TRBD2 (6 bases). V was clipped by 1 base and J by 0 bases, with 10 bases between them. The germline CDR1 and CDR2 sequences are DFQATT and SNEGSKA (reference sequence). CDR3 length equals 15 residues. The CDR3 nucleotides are TGCAGTGCTAGAGTCCCCGGGAGCTCCTACAATGAGCAGTTCTTC. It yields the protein CSARVPGSSYNEQFF.

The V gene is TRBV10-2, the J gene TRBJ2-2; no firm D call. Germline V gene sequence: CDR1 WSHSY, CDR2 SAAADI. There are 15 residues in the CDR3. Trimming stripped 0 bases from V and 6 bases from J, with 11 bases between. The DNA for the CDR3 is TGCGCCAGCAGTGAGTCTCTCGGGCTACCCGGGGAGCTGTTTTTT. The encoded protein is CASSESLGLPGELFF.

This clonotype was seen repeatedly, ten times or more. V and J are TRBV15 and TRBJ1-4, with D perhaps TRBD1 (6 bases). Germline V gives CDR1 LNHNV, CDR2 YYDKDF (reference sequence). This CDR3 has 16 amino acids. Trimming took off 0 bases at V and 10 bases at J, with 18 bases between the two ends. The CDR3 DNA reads TGTGCCACCAGCAGAGATCTAAGGGGGGCGAGTGGAAAACTGTTTTTT. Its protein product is CATSRDLRGASGKLFF. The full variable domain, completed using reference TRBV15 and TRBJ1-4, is DAMVIQNPRYQVTQFGKPVTLSCSQTLNHNVMYWYQQKSSQAPKLLFHYYDKDFNNEADTPDNFQSRRPNTSFCFLDIRSPGLGDTAMYLCATSRDLRGASGKLFFGSGTQLSVL.

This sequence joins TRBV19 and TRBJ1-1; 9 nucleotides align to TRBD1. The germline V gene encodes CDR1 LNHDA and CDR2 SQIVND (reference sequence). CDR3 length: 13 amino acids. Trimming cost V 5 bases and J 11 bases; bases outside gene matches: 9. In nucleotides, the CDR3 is TGTGCCAGTAGTGAACAGGGGGCGAATCGGGCTTTCTTT. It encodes CASSEQGANRAFF.

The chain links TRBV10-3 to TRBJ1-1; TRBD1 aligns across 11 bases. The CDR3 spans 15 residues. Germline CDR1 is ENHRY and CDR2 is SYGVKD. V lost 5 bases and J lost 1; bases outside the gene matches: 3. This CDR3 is CAISRTGGGNTEAFF. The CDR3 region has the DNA TGTGCCATCAGTCGGACAGGGGGCGGGAACACTGAAGCTTTCTTT.

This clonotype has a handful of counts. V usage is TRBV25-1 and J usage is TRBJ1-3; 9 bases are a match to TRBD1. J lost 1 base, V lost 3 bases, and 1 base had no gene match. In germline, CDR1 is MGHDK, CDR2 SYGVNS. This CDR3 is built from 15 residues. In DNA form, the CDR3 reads TGTGCCAGCAGTGAGACAGGGGGGTCTGGAAACACCATATATTTT. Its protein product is CASSETGGSGNTIYF.

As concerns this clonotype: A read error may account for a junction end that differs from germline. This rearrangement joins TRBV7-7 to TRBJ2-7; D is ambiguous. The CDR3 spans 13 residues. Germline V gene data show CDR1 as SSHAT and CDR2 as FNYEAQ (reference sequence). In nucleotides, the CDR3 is TGTGCCAGCAGTTCAGGTACCCAATACGGGCAGTACTTC. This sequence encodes CASSSGTQYGQYF.

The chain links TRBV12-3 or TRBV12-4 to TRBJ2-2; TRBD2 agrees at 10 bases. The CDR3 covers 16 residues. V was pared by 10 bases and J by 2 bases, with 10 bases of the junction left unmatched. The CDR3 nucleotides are TGTGCCACCATAGCGGGAGGTGGGGGTAACACCGGGGAGCTGTTTTTT. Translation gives CATIAGGGGNTGELFF.